This T cell receptor (beta chain) was sequenced for a study of blood T cells in healthy people across ages. This clonotype was observed a few times. Antigen: not known. With a J-beta primer mix and a sample-barcoded 5' primer, a second PCR ran about 7 to 12 cycles. Every sample gave at least 2.5 million paired-end reads containing CDR3. TCRdb re-derived calls from the 5' RACE reads in MiXCR, one entry per CDR3 protein. The sample yields about a million distinct CDR3 sequences, approximately 50% seen once. Sample donors were healthy Caucasian individuals that came from Russia, aged roughly 6 to 90. Findings and limits, study-wide: Aged donors had fewer naive CD4+ cells and lower diversity than long-lived donors.

The receptor's source is a woman aged 55-70 years in good health. Sequenced input: blood.

The CDR3 protein is CASSKMISGANVLTF. CDR3 DNA sequence: TGTGCCAGCAGCAAAATGATCTCTGGGGCCAACGTCCTGACTTTC. The gene calls are TRBV9 and TRBJ2-6; D ambiguous. CDR1 and CDR2 (germline): SGDLS, YYNGEE. V was trimmed by 4 bases and J by 0 bases, leaving 8 bases between them. The CDR3 sequence is 15 residues long.